This T cell receptor beta chain was recovered during a study of cytotoxic CD8 clonotypes in ibrutinib-treated CLL. Researchers set a sequencing depth target of 1 in 200,000 to 1 in 1 million T cells. This table comes from immunoSEQ multiplex PCR, and its TCRdb copy is limited to in-frame clones, with some not included. This sample carries around 250,000 clones, 60% to 75% of them seen once, and the ten largest clones take just over 15%. Deletions cut 4 bases from V and 5 bases from J, with 19 bases between. CDR1 is SGHRS and CDR2 is YFSETQ in the germline V gene. The CDR3 has 15 residues. About 2 micrograms of genomic DNA, which was extracted from cryopreserved PBMCs, served as the material used for the TCR beta libraries.

This receptor was obtained from a human donor with chronic lymphocytic leukemia. The material sequenced was PBMCs, taken after 24 months of ibrutinib treatment. The genes are TRBV5-1 and TRBJ2-7; D might be TRBD1 (5 bases). The CDR3 here is CASSRSTQGQDEQYF. CDR3 sequence (DNA): TGCGCCAGCAGCCGCTCAACCCAGGGTCAGGACGAGCAGTACTTC.